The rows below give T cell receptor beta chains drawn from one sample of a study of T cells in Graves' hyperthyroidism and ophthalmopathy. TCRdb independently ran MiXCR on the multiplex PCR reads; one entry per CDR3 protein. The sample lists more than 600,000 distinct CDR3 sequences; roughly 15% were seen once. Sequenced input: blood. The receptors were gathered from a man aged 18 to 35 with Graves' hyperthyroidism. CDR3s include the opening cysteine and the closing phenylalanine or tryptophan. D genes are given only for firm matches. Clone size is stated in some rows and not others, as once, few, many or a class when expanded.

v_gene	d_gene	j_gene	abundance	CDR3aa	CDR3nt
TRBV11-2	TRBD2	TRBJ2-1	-	CASSSPGLASHNEQFF	TGTGCCAGCAGCTCCCCCGGACTAGCGTCACACAATGAGCAGTTCTTC
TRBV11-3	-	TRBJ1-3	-	CASSFLPGKPSGNTIYF	TGTGCCAGCAGTTTCCTACCGGGGAAGCCCTCTGGAAACACCATATATTTT
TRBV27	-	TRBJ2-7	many	CASSLSRVGEQYF	TGTGCCAGCAGTTTGTCCAGGGTAGGCGAGCAGTACTTC
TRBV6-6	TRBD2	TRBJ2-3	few	CASSYSSSGSTDTQYF	TGTGCCAGCAGTTACTCGTCTAGCGGGTCCACAGATACGCAGTATTTT
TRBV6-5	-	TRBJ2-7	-	CASSYITGSHEQYF	TGTGCCAGCAGTTACATAACAGGGTCACACGAGCAGTACTTC
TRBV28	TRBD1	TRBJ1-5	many	CASRHTGEGQPQHF	TGTGCCAGCAGGCACACAGGGGAGGGTCAGCCCCAGCATTTT
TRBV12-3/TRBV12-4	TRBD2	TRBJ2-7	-	CASSFSGSHYEQYF	TGTGCCAGCAGTTTTAGCGGGAGTCACTACGAGCAGTACTTC
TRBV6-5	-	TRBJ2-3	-	CASSYPTLQPLSTDTQYF	TGTGCCAGCAGTTACCCCACCCTCCAACCTCTCAGCACAGATACGCAGTATTTT
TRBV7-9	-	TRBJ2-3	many	CASSLVGGHPTDTQYF	TGTGCCAGCAGCTTAGTGGGGGGACACCCCACAGATACGCAGTATTTT
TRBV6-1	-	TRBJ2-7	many	CASSRDGGAYEQYF	TGTGCCAGCAGTCGGGACGGCGGCGCCTACGAGCAGTACTTC
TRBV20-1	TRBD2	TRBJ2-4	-	CSARASTSGTGIQYF	TGCAGTGCTAGAGCTTCGACTAGCGGGACTGGCATTCAGTACTTC
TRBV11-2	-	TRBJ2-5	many	CASSLDRGGRKTQYF	TGTGCCAGCAGCTTAGATCGAGGAGGGAGAAAGACCCAGTACTTC
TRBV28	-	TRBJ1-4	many	CARVGGEREKLFF	TGTGCCAGAGTGGGGGGAGAACGTGAAAAACTGTTTTTT
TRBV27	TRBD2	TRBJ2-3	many	CASSRLARGTDTQYF	TGTGCCAGCAGCCGACTAGCCAGGGGCACAGATACGCAGTATTTT
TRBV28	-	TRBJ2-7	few	CASKSGGEYEQYF	TGTGCCAGCAAGTCCGGGGGAGAGTACGAGCAGTACTTC
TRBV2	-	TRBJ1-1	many	CASRGQRNTEAFF	TGTGCCTCTCGAGGACAGAGGAACACTGAAGCTTTCTTT
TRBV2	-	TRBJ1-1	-	CASRTRGPANTEAFF	TGTGCCAGCAGAACCCGGGGGCCTGCGAACACTGAAGCTTTCTTT
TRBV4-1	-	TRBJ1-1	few	CASSQSQNTEAFF	TGCGCCAGCAGCCAATCCCAGAACACTGAAGCTTTCTTT
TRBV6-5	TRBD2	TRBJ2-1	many	CASSYSPGRSSGDSEQFF	TGTGCCAGCAGTTACTCGCCGGGTAGGTCTAGCGGAGATTCTGAGCAGTTCTTC
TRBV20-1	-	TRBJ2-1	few	CSARDMRNEQFF	TGCAGTGCTAGAGATATGCGGAATGAGCAGTTCTTC
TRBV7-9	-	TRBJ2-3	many	CAGSLNTDTQYF	TGTGCCGGATCATTAAACACAGATACGCAGTATTTT
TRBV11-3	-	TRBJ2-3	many	CASSPLRSTDTQYF	TGTGCCAGCAGTCCTCTGAGGAGCACAGATACGCAGTATTTT
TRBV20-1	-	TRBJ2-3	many	CSARVMRRDTQYF	TGCAGTGCTAGAGTCATGAGGAGGGATACGCAGTATTTT
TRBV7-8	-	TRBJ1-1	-	CASSEWGGMVGTEAFF	TGTGCCAGCAGTGAATGGGGGGGGATGGTTGGAACTGAAGCTTTCTTT
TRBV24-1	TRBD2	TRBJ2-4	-	CATSDSGGSVQYF	TGTGCCACCAGTGATTCGGGGGGGTCTGTTCAGTACTTC
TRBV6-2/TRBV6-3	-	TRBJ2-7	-	CASSPFGRDGQYF	TGTGCCAGCAGCCCCTTCGGCCGCGACGGGCAGTACTTC
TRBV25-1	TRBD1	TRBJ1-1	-	CASSGGDRGRIGKAFF	TGTGCCAGCAGTGGGGGGGACAGGGGGCGCATCGGTAAAGCTTTCTTT
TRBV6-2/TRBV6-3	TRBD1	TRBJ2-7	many	CASRNRAGGATNEQYF	TGTGCCAGCAGGAACAGAGCAGGGGGCGCGACCAACGAGCAGTACTTC
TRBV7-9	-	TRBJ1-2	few	CASSPLGTGYTF	TGTGCCAGCAGCCCATTAGGGACAGGCTACACCTTC
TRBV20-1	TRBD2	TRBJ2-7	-	CSAGGTIGLADSYEQYF	TGCAGTGCTGGGGGGACAATCGGACTAGCGGATTCCTACGAGCAGTACTTC
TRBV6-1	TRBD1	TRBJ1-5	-	CASTDRQGNQPQHF	TGTGCCAGCACCGATCGACAGGGGAACCAGCCCCAGCATTTT
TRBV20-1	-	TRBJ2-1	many	CSASERPSSSYNEQFF	TGCAGTGCTAGTGAGCGACCCTCGAGCTCCTACAATGAGCAGTTCTTC
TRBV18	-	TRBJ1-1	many	CASSPAEDTEAFF	TGTGCCAGCTCACCGGCAGAAGACACTGAAGCTTTCTTT
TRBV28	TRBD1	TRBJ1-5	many	CASSLKDRINQPQHF	TGTGCCAGCAGTTTGAAGGACAGGATCAATCAGCCCCAGCATTTT
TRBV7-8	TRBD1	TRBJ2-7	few	CASSLDRGYAYEQYF	TGTGCCAGCAGCCTCGACAGGGGGTACGCCTACGAGCAGTACTTC
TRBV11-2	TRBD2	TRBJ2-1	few	CASSLVALAGTYNEQFF	TGTGCCAGCAGCTTAGTGGCCCTAGCGGGCACCTACAATGAGCAGTTCTTC
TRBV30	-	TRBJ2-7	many	CAWSDNSYEQYF	TGTGCCTGGAGTGACAACTCCTACGAGCAGTACTTC
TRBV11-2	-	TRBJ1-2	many	CASSSILGPQRGYTF	TGTGCCAGCAGTTCTATCTTGGGACCGCAGAGGGGCTACACCTTC
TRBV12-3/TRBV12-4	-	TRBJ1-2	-	CASRPRAYYGYTF	TGTGCCAGCAGACCAAGGGCCTACTATGGCTACACCTTC
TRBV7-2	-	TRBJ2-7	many	CASSSGLAEQYF	TGTGCCAGCAGCTCCGGACTGGCCGAGCAGTACTTC
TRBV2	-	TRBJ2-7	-	CASSRDFYEQYF	TGTGCCAGCAGTCGGGACTTCTACGAGCAGTACTTC
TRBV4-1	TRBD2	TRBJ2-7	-	CASSQAGTSGSLSYEQYF	TGCGCCAGCAGCCAAGCTGGGACTAGCGGGAGTCTCTCCTACGAGCAGTACTTC
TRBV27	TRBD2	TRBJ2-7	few	CAIIGRTLNSYEQYF	TGTGCCATCATCGGGAGGACACTTAACTCCTACGAGCAGTACTTC
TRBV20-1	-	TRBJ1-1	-	CSAYPVLGAGLGTEAFF	TGCAGTGCCTACCCGGTTCTAGGGGCGGGTTTGGGCACTGAAGCTTTCTTT
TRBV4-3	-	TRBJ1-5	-	CASSQDRGAGQPQHF	TGCGCCAGCAGCCAAGATCGGGGGGCAGGGCAGCCCCAGCATTTT
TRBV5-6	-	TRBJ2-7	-	CASSWERSEQYF	TGTGCCAGCTCCTGGGAAAGGAGTGAGCAGTACTTC
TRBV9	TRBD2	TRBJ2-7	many	CASSVDEAGAYYEQYF	TGTGCCAGCAGCGTAGATGAAGCGGGAGCGTACTACGAGCAGTACTTC
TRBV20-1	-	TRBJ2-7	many	CSALVVSVGSYEQYF	TGCAGTGCACTCGTGGTTTCAGTAGGCTCGTACGAGCAGTACTTC
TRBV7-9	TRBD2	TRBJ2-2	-	CASSLVAAGEFTGELFF	TGTGCCAGCAGCTTAGTCGCAGCGGGAGAGTTCACCGGGGAGCTGTTTTTT